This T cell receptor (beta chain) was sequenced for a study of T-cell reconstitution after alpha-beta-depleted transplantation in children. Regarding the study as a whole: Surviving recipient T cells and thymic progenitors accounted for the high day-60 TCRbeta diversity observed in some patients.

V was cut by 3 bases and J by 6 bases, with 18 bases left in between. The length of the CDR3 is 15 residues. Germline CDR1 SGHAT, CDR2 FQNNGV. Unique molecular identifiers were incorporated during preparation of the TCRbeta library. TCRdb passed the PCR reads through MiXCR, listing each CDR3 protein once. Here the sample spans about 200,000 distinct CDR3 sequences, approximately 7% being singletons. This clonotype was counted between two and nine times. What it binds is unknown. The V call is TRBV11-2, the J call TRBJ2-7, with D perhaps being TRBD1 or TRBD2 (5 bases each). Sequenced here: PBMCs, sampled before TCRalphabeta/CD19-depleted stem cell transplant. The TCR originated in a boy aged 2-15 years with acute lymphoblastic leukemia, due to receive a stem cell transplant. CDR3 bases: TGTGCCAGCAGCTTCACCGGGACCAGGGCGCTCGAGCAGTACTTC. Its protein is CASSFTGTRALEQYF.